Each of the 24 T cell receptor beta chains below was sequenced from the same sample in a study of cytomegalovirus exposure and HLA in healthy donors. This PCR relied on a set of 60 Vbeta primers and 13 Jbeta primers. Data came from immunoSEQ multiplex PCR; TCRdb stores just in-frame clones and leaves some out. The repertoire table contains 40,000 to 50,000 clones. The sample comprised PBMCs. The source is a woman between 40 and 55 years old in good health and CMV-seronegative.

This chain joins TRBV9 and TRBJ2-2; TRBD1 might be the D (5 bases). The CDR3 has 21 residues. V lost 2 bases, J lost 0 bases, and 26 bases lay in between. Germline-derived CDR1 and CDR2 are SGDLS and YYNGEE. CDR3 in amino acids: CASSVKKQGTASLANTGELFF. CDR3 nucleotide sequence: TGTGCCAGCAGCGTGAAAAAGCAGGGTACAGCCTCGTTAGCGAACACCGGGGAGCTGTTTTTT.

CDR3 region: CASSSRGGNTEAFF. The DNA for the CDR3 is TGTGCCAGCAGTTCGAGGGGGGGGAACACTGAAGCTTTCTTT. J is TRBJ1-1 and V is TRBV6-5, with D possibly being TRBD1 (6 bases). Germline values: CDR1 MNHEY, CDR2 SVGAGI. The CDR3 loop spans 14 amino acids. Trimming pared 4 bases from V and 1 base from J, leaving 10 bases between.

CDR3 region: CASSEIKSGTNYGYTF. CDR3 nucleotides: TGTGCCAGCAGTGAAATCAAGTCCGGGACAAACTATGGCTACACCTTC. The rearrangement joins TRBV6-1 to TRBJ1-2; TRBD1 is a possible D gene (6 bases). The CDR3 runs to 16 residues. CDR1 MNHNS and CDR2 SASEGT come from the germline V gene. The V end lost 2 bases, the J end lost 2 bases, and 15 bases lay between the germline ends.

The chain recombines TRBV5-1 with TRBJ2-5; D remains ambiguous. The ends were cut back, 6 bases at V and 2 bases at J, with 14 bases in the middle. In germline, CDR1 is SGHRS, CDR2 YFSETQ. The CDR3 loop spans 14 amino acids. The CDR3 DNA reads TGCGCCAGCAAGAGGATTACAAATCAAGAGACCCAGTACTTC. Its protein product is CASKRITNQETQYF.

The chain has TRBV7-9 and TRBJ1-1, with a possible D match to TRBD1 (5 bases). CDR1 and CDR2 from the germline V gene are SEHNR and FQNEAQ (reference sequence). V was clipped by 5 bases and J by 4 bases, with 11 bases between them. The CDR3 runs 13 residues. The CDR3 is CASSTAGGTEAFF. The CDR3 nucleotides are TGTGCCAGCAGCACCGCGGGGGGCACTGAAGCTTTCTTT.

This rearrangement joins TRBV4-2 to TRBJ2-1; 15 bases are a match to TRBD2. The germline V gene has CDR1 LGHNA and CDR2 YNFKEQ. V was pared by 11 bases and J by 1 base, with 12 bases of the junction left unmatched. The CDR3 spans 18 residues. The CDR3 DNA sequence: TGTGCCTGCTTGCCTCGAGGGACTAGCGGGGGGTCCTACAATGAGCAGTTCTTC. This encodes CACLPRGTSGGSYNEQFF.

The J gene is TRBJ1-3, the V gene TRBV19; possible D gene TRBD1, 5 bases. The germline gives CDR1 LNHDA, CDR2 SQIVND (reference sequence). This CDR3 spans 14 amino acids. Trimming removed 3 bases at V and 7 bases at J, with 13 bases between. The CDR3 nucleotides read TGTGCCAGTAGTATTGGGCAGGGAAGGAACACCATATATTTT. Its protein is CASSIGQGRNTIYF.

The rearrangement joins TRBV7-6 to TRBJ1-1; 8 bases agree with TRBD1. The CDR3 contains 15 residues. CDR1 and CDR2 from the germline V gene are SGHVS and FNYEAQ. The ends lost 0 bases at V and 13 bases at J; junction bases unmatched: 13. CDR3 protein: CASSLAPGGAGKDFF. CDR3 in DNA: TGTGCCAGCAGCTTAGCGCCAGGGGGCGCCGGGAAAGATTTCTTT.

The chain uses TRBV7-2 and TRBJ1-1; D possibly corresponds to TRBD1 (5 bases). Germline V gives CDR1 SGHTA, CDR2 FQGNSA. Between the trimmed V and J ends, which lost 4 bases and 4 bases, there was a span of 10 bases. The CDR3 has 13 residues. CDR3 nucleotides: TGTGCCAGCAGCTCACAGGCCCCCACTGAAGCTTTCTTT. Its protein is CASSSQAPTEAFF.

The genes are TRBV19 and TRBJ1-1; D might be TRBD1 (5 bases). This CDR3 is 16 amino acids long. Trimming took 9 bases from V and 0 from J, leaving 20 bases between them. Germline lookup yields CDR1 LNHDA and CDR2 SQIVND (reference sequence). The CDR3 here is CASRPGGRGMNTEAFF. Here the CDR3 DNA reads TGTGCCAGCCGGCCGGGGGGTAGAGGAATGAACACTGAAGCTTTCTTT.

The genes are TRBV19 and TRBJ2-7; possibly TRBD2 for D (6 bases). V gave up 6 bases and J gave up 3 bases, with 15 bases separating them. CDR1 LNHDA and CDR2 SQIVND come from the germline V gene (reference sequence). The CDR3 runs 14 residues. CDR3 DNA: TGTGCCAGTAGCTTGGGAGCGGGCCTCTACGAGCAGTACTTC. Translation gives CASSLGAGLYEQYF. Full variable domain (remainder filled in from reference TRBV19 and TRBJ2-7): DGGITQSPKYLFRKEGQNVTLSCEQNLNHDAMYWYRQDPGQGLRLIYYSQIVNDFQKGDIAEGYSVSREKKESFPLTVTSAQKNPTAFYLCASSLGAGLYEQYFGPGTRLTVT.

The chain links TRBV19 to TRBJ1-2, with 7 bases matching TRBD1. Per germline, CDR1 LNHDA and CDR2 SQIVND (reference sequence). This CDR3 has 13 residues. V trimming: 6 bases; J trimming: 5 bases; junction bases outside the gene matches: 6. The CDR3 sequence is CASSRDSLYGYTF. CDR3 nucleotide sequence: TGTGCCAGTAGCAGGGACAGCTTATATGGCTACACCTTC.

The CDR3 sequence is CASSSTYEQYF. The CDR3 DNA is TGTGCCAGCAGTTCCACCTACGAGCAGTACTTC. This chain links TRBV28 with TRBJ2-7; no definite D call. Germline lookup yields CDR1 MDHEN and CDR2 SYDVKM. Trimming cost V 4 bases and J 2 bases, with 3 bases left between them. The CDR3 is made up of 11 amino acids.

The chain couples TRBV18 to TRBJ1-1; TRBD1 might be the D (6 bases). Germline V lookup: CDR1 KGHSH, CDR2 LQKENI. Trimming took 0 bases from V and 5 from J, leaving 19 bases between them. The CDR3 is 17 amino acids. The DNA of the CDR3 is TGTGCCAGCTCACCACCGGCCGGGGGGGGGCGTGGGACTGAAGCTTTCTTT. Encoded protein: CASSPPAGGGRGTEAFF. Full variable domain (remainder filled in from reference TRBV18 and TRBJ1-1): NAGVMQNPRHLVRRRGQEARLRCSPMKGHSHVYWYRQLPEEGLKFMVYLQKENIIDESGMPKERFSAEFPKEGPSILRIQQVVRGDSAAYFCASSPPAGGGRGTEAFFGQGTRLTVV.

The genes are TRBV5-1 and TRBJ2-1; TRBD1 might be the D (6 bases). Germline V gives CDR1 SGHRS, CDR2 YFSETQ. This CDR3 has 13 residues. Trimming cost V 4 bases and J 8 bases, with 13 bases left between them. The CDR3 DNA reads TGCGCCAGCAGCCCCATACAGGGCTATGAGCAGTTCTTC. It codes for CASSPIQGYEQFF.

The chain joins TRBV6-6 to TRBJ2-7; a possible D gene is TRBD1 (6 bases). Trimming left V 6 bases short and J 6 bases short, with 18 bases between. The CDR3 length is 14 residues. Germline V gene sequence: CDR1 MNHNY, CDR2 SVGAGI (reference sequence). The CDR3 loop is CASSPETGPREQYF. CDR3 bases: TGTGCCAGCAGCCCGGAGACAGGTCCCCGCGAGCAGTACTTC.

The chain combines TRBV11-1 with TRBJ2-2; 11 bases fit TRBD1. The CDR3 contains 16 residues. Germline V gene lookup returns CDR1 SGHAT and CDR2 FQDESV (reference sequence). The J segment lost 2 bases and the V segment lost 5 bases, leaving 4 bases of the junction unmatched. In DNA, the CDR3 is TGTGCCAGCAGCCGTGGGACAGGGGGTAACACCGGGGAGCTGTTTTTT. Its translation: CASSRGTGGNTGELFF.

This sequence joins TRBV2 and TRBJ2-1, with 9 bases identical to TRBD1. In germline, CDR1 is SNHLY, CDR2 FYNNEI. Unmatched junction bases numbered 10, after V lost 5 bases and J lost 5 bases. This CDR3 has 16 residues. This CDR3 is CASSPRRTGANNEQFF. The CDR3 bases are TGTGCCAGCAGTCCTAGACGGACAGGGGCGAACAATGAGCAGTTCTTC.

The chain combines TRBV5-8 with TRBJ2-3, with 9 bases lining up with TRBD2. The CDR3 spans 16 residues. The germline V gene encodes CDR1 SGHTS and CDR2 YDEGEE. With V trimmed by 1 base and J by 1 base, 4 bases remained unmatched. The CDR3 DNA is TGTGCCAGCAGCTTGATGGGACTAGCTGGCACAGATACGCAGTATTTT. Residues: CASSLMGLAGTDTQYF.

The chain recombines TRBV19 with TRBJ1-2, with D possibly TRBD1 on 5 matching bases. Germline V gene sequence: CDR1 LNHDA, CDR2 SQIVND (reference sequence). The V end was cut by 3 bases, the J end by 4 bases, with 12 bases between. This CDR3 has 14 amino acids. In nucleotides, the CDR3 is TGTGCCAGTAGTATGGCAGGGCAAGGCTATGGCTACACCTTC. Its protein is CASSMAGQGYGYTF.

The chain joins TRBV6-5 to TRBJ2-2, with D perhaps TRBD1 (5 bases). Germline V CDR1 and CDR2: MNHEY, SVGAGI. The germline V and J ends were trimmed by 4 bases and 8 bases, with 14 bases remaining between them. This CDR3 region has 14 residues. CDR3 residues: CASSLNRPPGELFF. The CDR3 bases are TGTGCCAGCAGTTTAAACAGGCCCCCAGGGGAGCTGTTTTTT.

The chain joins TRBV11-2 to TRBJ1-2, with D possibly matching TRBD1 (6 bases). The CDR3 contains 13 residues. V was clipped by 2 bases and J by 4 bases, with 8 bases between them. Germline assignment: CDR1 SGHAT and CDR2 FQNNGV. CDR3 DNA: TGTGCCAGCAGCTTAACAGGGAGCTATGGCTACACCTTC. It is translated as CASSLTGSYGYTF.

J is TRBJ1-3 and V is TRBV9; weak D call: TRBD1 (5 bases). CDR3 length equals 15 residues. V lost 2 bases and J lost 4, with 13 bases in between. The germline V gene encodes CDR1 SGDLS and CDR2 YYNGEE. As DNA, the CDR3 is TGTGCCAGCAGCGTGGGGGGGGTGGCGGGAAACACCATATATTTT. It yields the protein CASSVGGVAGNTIYF.

This rearrangement joins TRBV7-9 to TRBJ1-2; perhaps TRBD1 as D (6 bases). V lost 5 bases and J 2 bases, leaving 15 bases between the germline ends. The germline V gene has CDR1 SEHNR and CDR2 FQNEAQ (reference sequence). This CDR3 comprises 15 residues. CDR3 protein: CASSGPRGPNYGYTF. CDR3 DNA: TGTGCCAGCAGCGGCCCCAGGGGCCCCAACTATGGCTACACCTTC.